This T cell receptor beta chain originates from a study of cytomegalovirus exposure and HLA in healthy donors. About the research overall: Among the approximately 400 genotyped donors, about 81% were placed in the Caucasian-associated ancestry cluster.

General study points: A later analysis linked a missense DCLRE1C variant to TCR beta V- and J-gene trimming.

As to this clone: Antigen specificity is unknown.

The germline V gene encodes CDR1 MNHEY and CDR2 SMNVEV (reference sequence). Trimming at V came to 7 bases and at J to 2 bases, leaving 11 bases not matched to a gene. This CDR3 is 15 amino acids long. The PCR had 60 Vbeta and 13 Jbeta primers. Here immunoSEQ multiplex PCR was the method, and the copy in TCRdb shows in-frame clones only, minus some. The sample holds about 180,000 clones; about four fifths are singletons and the top ten take more than 1.5%. This sequence was found in a man in his forties or fifties in good health and CMV-seronegative. The chain carries TRBV27 and TRBJ2-7; 7 bases line up with TRBD1. Sequenced: PBMCs. Written as DNA, the CDR3 is TGTGCCAGCACCTCAAGGGGACAGCGCCCCTACGAGCAGTACTTC. Protein: CASTSRGQRPYEQYF.